A selection of T cell receptor beta chains follows, all from one sample in a study of blood T cell repertoires in COVID-19. Sequencing used immunoSEQ multiplex PCR; TCRdb keeps in-frame clones, though not all of them. This table holds about 360,000 clones, about four fifths found once. Sequences were obtained from peripheral blood. The source of these receptors is a human donor with acute or convalescent COVID-19. The donor label of this sample is uncertain. CDR3s include the opening cysteine and the closing phenylalanine or tryptophan. D genes are given only for firm matches. Size tells how often a clone was seen (once, few, many) or the class of an expanded clone, and some rows leave it out.

.	.	TRBV2	TRBJ1-1	CASSEGPGPGDTEAFF	TGTGCCAGCAGTGAAGGGCCCGGACCAGGGGATACTGAAGCTTTCTTT
.	.	TRBV28	TRBJ2-3	CASSSGLTDTQYF	TGTGCCAGCAGCTCAGGTTTGACAGATACGCAGTATTTT
.	TRBD1	TRBV7-9	TRBJ1-4	CASSDGTGQLELFF	TGTGCCAGCAGCGACGGGACAGGGCAGCTGGAACTGTTTTTT
.	.	TRBV27	TRBJ2-6	CASSSWASSGANVLTF	TGTGCCAGCAGTTCTTGGGCTTCGTCTGGGGCCAACGTCCTGACTTTC
.	.	TRBV27	TRBJ1-5	CASSLISGADQPQHF	TGTGCCAGCAGTTTAATATCAGGGGCGGATCAGCCCCAGCATTTT
.	TRBD1	TRBV2	TRBJ1-4	CASSTDRAEKLFF	TGTGCCAGCAGCACAGACAGGGCTGAAAAACTGTTTTTT
.	TRBD1	TRBV5-6	TRBJ1-5	CASSLSLGQPGDPPQHF	TGTGCCAGCAGCTTGTCTCTGGGACAGCCTGGGGATCCGCCCCAGCATTTT
.	.	TRBV2	TRBJ2-1	CASSEETGTTNEQFF	TGTGCCAGCAGTGAAGAAACAGGGACGACTAATGAGCAGTTCTTC
.	.	TRBV5-8	TRBJ1-3	CASGQSPFSGNTIYF	TGTGCCAGCGGGCAGTCTCCTTTCTCTGGAAACACCATATATTTT
.	TRBD1	TRBV19	TRBJ1-5	CASSPIGTGRSDQPQHF	TGTGCCAGTAGCCCAATCGGGACAGGGAGGTCTGATCAGCCCCAGCATTTT
.	.	TRBV7-9	TRBJ1-2	CASSSTNLDSNYGYTF	TGTGCCAGCAGCTCGACCAACCTGGACAGCAACTATGGCTACACCTTC
.	.	TRBV12-5	TRBJ2-7	CASGLSYYEQYF	TGTGCTAGTGGTTTGTCGTACTACGAGCAGTACTTC
.	.	TRBV19	TRBJ1-2	CASSIEGYYGYTF	TGTGCCAGTAGTATCGAGGGATACTATGGCTACACCTTC
.	.	TRBV15	TRBJ1-1	CATSRDRRGTEAFF	TGTGCCACCAGCAGAGACCGAAGGGGCACTGAAGCTTTCTTT
.	TRBD1	TRBV10-1	TRBJ2-1	CASTPARQGPVFF	TGCGCCAGTACCCCAGCCAGACAGGGCCCGGTGTTCTTC
.	TRBD1	TRBV18	TRBJ2-7	CASSPRDSSYEQYF	TGTGCCAGCTCACCAAGGGACAGCTCCTACGAGCAGTACTTC
.	.	TRBV19	TRBJ1-2	CASSPGAGWYNYGYTF	TGTGCCAGTAGTCCCGGCGCCGGGTGGTATAACTATGGCTACACCTTC
.	TRBD2	TRBV19	TRBJ2-7	CASAGLAGGFREQYF	TGTGCCAGTGCCGGACTAGCGGGAGGATTCCGCGAGCAGTACTTC
.	TRBD1	TRBV18	TRBJ2-7	CASSPQLGQGSGEQYF	TGTGCCAGCTCACCTCAATTGGGACAGGGTTCTGGCGAGCAGTACTTC
few	TRBD2	TRBV5-4	TRBJ2-7	CASSGGAGSSYEQYF	TGTGCCAGCAGCGGGGGAGCGGGGAGCTCCTACGAGCAGTACTTC
.	.	TRBV25-1	TRBJ1-2	CASSDGRLPVGGYTF	TGTGCCAGCAGTGACGGTCGACTGCCAGTTGGTGGCTACACCTTC
.	.	TRBV28	TRBJ2-2	CASSLGAAKNTGELFF	TGTGCCAGCAGTTTAGGTGCAGCGAAGAACACCGGGGAGCTGTTTTTT
.	.	TRBV10-3	TRBJ2-3	CAISDVASTDTQYF	TGTGCCATCAGTGACGTGGCTAGCACAGATACGCAGTATTTT
.	TRBD2	TRBV7-9	TRBJ2-1	CASSPPGLAGGEQFF	TGTGCCAGCAGCCCCCCGGGACTAGCGGGGGGTGAGCAGTTCTTC
.	.	TRBV19	TRBJ1-1	CASTQGRGTEAFF	TGTGCCAGTACACAGGGTAGGGGGACTGAAGCTTTCTTT
few	TRBD2	TRBV2	TRBJ2-1	CASRKKATGTSGGAYEQFF	TGTGCCAGCAGGAAGAAGGCGACCGGGACTAGCGGGGGGGCCTATGAGCAGTTCTTC
.	TRBD1	TRBV28	TRBJ1-5	CASSFSGDSSNQPQHF	TGTGCCAGCAGTTTTTCTGGGGACAGCAGCAATCAGCCCCAGCATTTT
.	.	TRBV9	TRBJ1-1	CASTAQGLNTEAFF	TGTGCCAGCACCGCACAGGGTCTGAACACTGAAGCTTTCTTT
few	TRBD2	TRBV5-1	TRBJ2-1	CASSLLAGGYNEQFF	TGCGCCAGCAGCTTGTTAGCGGGAGGTTACAATGAGCAGTTCTTC
.	TRBD2	TRBV30	TRBJ2-2	CAWSWASGAGELFF	TGTGCCTGGAGTTGGGCTAGCGGGGCCGGGGAGCTGTTTTTT
.	TRBD2	TRBV5-8	TRBJ2-3	CASKLAGPTDTQYF	TGTGCCAGCAAACTAGCGGGACCCACAGATACGCAGTATTTT
.	.	TRBV19	TRBJ1-2	CASSTPRGGNYGYTF	TGTGCCAGTAGTACCCCACGCGGCGGAAACTATGGCTACACCTTC
.	.	TRBV29-1	TRBJ1-1	CSVGSGLTEAFF	TGCAGCGTTGGATCAGGGTTAACTGAAGCTTTCTTT
.	TRBD1	TRBV6-5	TRBJ1-2	CASSYDRGPSGYTF	TGTGCCAGCAGTTACGACAGGGGGCCAAGTGGCTACACCTTC
.	.	TRBV10-2	TRBJ1-1	CASSESYEAFF	TGCGCCAGCAGTGAGTCGTATGAAGCTTTCTTT